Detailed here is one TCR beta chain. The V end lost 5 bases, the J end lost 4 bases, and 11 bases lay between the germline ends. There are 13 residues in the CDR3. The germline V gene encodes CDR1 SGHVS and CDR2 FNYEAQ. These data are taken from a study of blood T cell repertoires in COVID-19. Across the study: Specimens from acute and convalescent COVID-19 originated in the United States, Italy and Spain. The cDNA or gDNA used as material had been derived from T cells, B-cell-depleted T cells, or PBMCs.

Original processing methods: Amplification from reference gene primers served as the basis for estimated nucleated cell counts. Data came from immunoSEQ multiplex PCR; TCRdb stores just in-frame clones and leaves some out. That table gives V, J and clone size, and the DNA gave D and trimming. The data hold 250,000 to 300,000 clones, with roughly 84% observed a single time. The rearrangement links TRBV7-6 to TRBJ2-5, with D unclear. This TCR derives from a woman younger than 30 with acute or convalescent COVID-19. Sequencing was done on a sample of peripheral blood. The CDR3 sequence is CASSRYAVETQYF. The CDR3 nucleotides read TGTGCCAGCAGCCGTTATGCGGTAGAGACCCAGTACTTC.